A single sample gave rise to the 13 T cell receptor beta chains below, sequenced in a study of preoperative IRX-2 immunotherapy in early breast cancer. Sequencing used immunoSEQ multiplex PCR; TCRdb keeps in-frame clones, though not all of them. The repertoire holds about 32,000 clones, with roughly four fifths as singletons. Treatment here: preoperative locoregional IRX-2 cytokine immunotherapy. This sample comprised lymph node tissue, obtained from a patient treated with IRX-2 immunotherapy. These receptors all stem from a human donor with breast cancer.

This clone occurred a few times. The V and J genes are TRBV19 and TRBJ1-5; D unresolved. Trimming took 1 base from V and 5 from J, leaving 12 bases between them. This CDR3 region has 15 residues. Germline loops: CDR1 LNHDA, CDR2 SQIVND (reference sequence). The DNA for the CDR3 is TGTGCCAGTAGTATAGTCAGTACATATTATCAGCCCCAGCATTTT. Translating it yields CASSIVSTYYQPQHF.

A few counts support this clone. The V and J genes are TRBV6-8 and TRBJ2-7; TRBD1 aligns across 8 bases. Germline V CDR1 and CDR2: MNHGY, SAAAGT. V lost 4 bases, J lost 7 bases, and 9 bases stayed unmatched. CDR3 length equals 14 residues. The CDR3 bases are TGTGCCAGCAGTTCCCCGGACAGGGCCCGGGAGCAGTACTTC. This translates into CASSSPDRAREQYF.

This chain connects TRBV6-8 to TRBJ1-1; D call uncertain. The CDR3 spans 13 residues. Germline CDR1 is MNHGY and CDR2 is SAAAGT. Trimming removed 8 bases from V and 2 bases from J, with 12 bases in between. The CDR3 reads CASSPGKNTEAFF. The CDR3, as DNA: TGTGCCAGCTCGCCAGGAAAAAACACTGAAGCTTTCTTT.

This clone was observed a single time. The chain recombines TRBV6-8 with TRBJ1-1, with D maybe TRBD1 (5 bases). Trimming pared 7 bases from V and 8 bases from J, leaving 20 bases between. Germline CDR1 and CDR2: MNHGY and SAAAGT. CDR3 length: 14 residues. CDR3 DNA sequence: TGTGCCAGCACCCTAGGGGTCTCAGGCCCCGAAGCTTTCTTT. It encodes CASTLGVSGPEAFF.

J is TRBJ2-1 and V is TRBV29-1; 11 nucleotides agree with TRBD2. This CDR3 contains 16 residues. Trimming removed 6 bases from V and 7 bases from J; junction bases left unmatched: 14. CDR1 and CDR2 (germline): SQVTM, ANQGSEA. The CDR3 sequence: CSVVRLAGPGGNEQFF. The CDR3 bases are TGCAGCGTCGTAAGACTAGCGGGACCAGGGGGTAATGAGCAGTTCTTC.

The J gene is TRBJ1-1, the V gene TRBV11-3, with D possibly matching TRBD1 (5 bases). Germline CDR1 and CDR2: SGHNT and YENEEA. This CDR3 contains 14 residues. V was shortened by 3 bases and J by 0 bases, with 8 bases between the two germline ends. For the CDR3, the DNA is TGTGCCAGCAGCTTGAGGGGCATGAACACTGAAGCTTTCTTT. Protein product: CASSLRGMNTEAFF.

In this sample, this clone turned up a few times. The chain joins TRBV15 to TRBJ2-3, with 7 bases fitting TRBD1. Germline lookup yields CDR1 LNHNV and CDR2 YYDKDF (reference sequence). The length of the CDR3 is 14 residues. The junction had 5 bases not matched to a gene; V was cut back by 4 bases and J by 4 bases. The CDR3 reads CATSKDRSADTQYF. The CDR3 nucleotides read TGTGCCACCAGCAAGGACAGGAGCGCAGATACGCAGTATTTT. The variable domain in full, with the rest retrieved from reference TRBV15 and TRBJ2-3, is DAMVIQNPRYQVTQFGKPVTLSCSQTLNHNVMYWYQQKSSQAPKLLFHYYDKDFNNEADTPDNFQSRRPNTSFCFLDIRSPGLGDTAMYLCATSKDRSADTQYFGPGTRLTVL.

The chain employs TRBV11-3 and TRBJ2-6; possible D gene TRBD1, 5 bases. Germline V lookup: CDR1 SGHNT, CDR2 YENEEA. Trimming left V 3 bases short and J 0 bases short, with 9 bases between. The CDR3 consists of 16 residues. CDR3 coding DNA: TGTGCCAGCAGCTTCAGGGCGCTCTCTGGGGCCAACGTCCTGACTTTC. It codes for CASSFRALSGANVLTF.

The genes are TRBV29-1 and TRBJ2-3; TRBD2 aligns across 10 bases. Losses at the gene ends were 5 bases for V and 5 bases for J; bases not matched to a gene: 4. Germline lookup yields CDR1 SQVTM and CDR2 ANQGSEA. The CDR3 extends over 13 amino acids. The CDR3 region is CSVSGRAIDTQYF. The CDR3, as DNA: TGCAGCGTTAGCGGGAGGGCCATAGATACGCAGTATTTT.

V is TRBV18 and J is TRBJ1-1; D not certain. The V gene's germline CDR1 is KGHSH and CDR2 LQKENI. V shed 3 bases and J shed 1 base, with 9 bases lying between them. CDR3 length equals 14 residues. CDR3 nucleotides: TGTGCCAGCTCACCTCCGGACTCGAACACTGAAGCTTTCTTT. Its translation is CASSPPDSNTEAFF.

The chain combines TRBV28 with TRBJ1-1; 8 positions agree with TRBD1. Germline lookup yields CDR1 MDHEN and CDR2 SYDVKM. The CDR3 sequence is 14 residues long. After removal of 6 bases from V and 3 bases from J, the junction contained 6 bases not matched to a gene. In nucleotides, the CDR3 is TGTGCCAGCAGGATCGACAGGGGCCACACTGAAGCTTTCTTT. Translated, it gives CASRIDRGHTEAFF.

In DNA form, the CDR3 reads TGTGCCAGCAGTTCTAGAACAGGGTTGGACACCATATATTTT. It encodes CASSSRTGLDTIYF. The V call is TRBV8-2, the J call TRBJ1-3; the table's D gene call, TRBD1, was not cross checked with the DNA. TRBV8-2 is labeled a pseudogene. CDR3 size: 14 residues.

The V call is TRBV6-1, the J call TRBJ1-1; no clear D gene. Germline CDR1 reads MNHNS; CDR2 reads SASEGT. The CDR3 has 14 amino acids. V lost 0 bases to trimming and J lost 1 base, with 6 bases between them. The CDR3 DNA is TGTGCCAGCAGTGAAGCGGACGGGAACACTGAAGCTTTCTTT. Protein product: CASSEADGNTEAFF.